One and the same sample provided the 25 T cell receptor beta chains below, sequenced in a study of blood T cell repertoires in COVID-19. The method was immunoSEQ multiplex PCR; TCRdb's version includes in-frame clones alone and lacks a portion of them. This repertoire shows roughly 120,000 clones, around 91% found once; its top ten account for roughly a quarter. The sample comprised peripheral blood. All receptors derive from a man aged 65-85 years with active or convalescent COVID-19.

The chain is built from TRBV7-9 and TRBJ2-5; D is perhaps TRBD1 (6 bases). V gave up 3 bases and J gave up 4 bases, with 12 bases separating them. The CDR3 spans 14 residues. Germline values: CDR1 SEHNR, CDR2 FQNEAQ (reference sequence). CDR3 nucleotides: TGTGCCAGCAGCTTCCGGACAGAAATAGAGACCCAGTACTTC. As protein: CASSFRTEIETQYF.

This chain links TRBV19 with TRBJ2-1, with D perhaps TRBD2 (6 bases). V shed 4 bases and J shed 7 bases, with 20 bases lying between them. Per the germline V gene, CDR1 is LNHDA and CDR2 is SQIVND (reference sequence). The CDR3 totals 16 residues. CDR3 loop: CASSTRSAGHGNEQFF. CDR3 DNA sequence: TGTGCCAGTAGTACACGCTCAGCGGGCCACGGGAATGAGCAGTTCTTC.

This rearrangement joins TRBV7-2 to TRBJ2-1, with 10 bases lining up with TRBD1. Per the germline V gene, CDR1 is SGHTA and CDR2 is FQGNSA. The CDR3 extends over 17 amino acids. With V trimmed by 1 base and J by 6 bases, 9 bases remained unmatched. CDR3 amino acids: CASSLVLFGTGVNEQFF. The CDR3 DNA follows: TGTGCCAGCAGCTTAGTTTTATTTGGGACAGGGGTCAATGAGCAGTTCTTC.

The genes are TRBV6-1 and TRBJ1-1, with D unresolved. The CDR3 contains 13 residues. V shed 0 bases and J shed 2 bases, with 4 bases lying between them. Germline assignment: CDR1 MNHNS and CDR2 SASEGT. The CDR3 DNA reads TGTGCCAGCAGTGAAGCCAGTAACACTGAAGCTTTCTTT. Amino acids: CASSEASNTEAFF.

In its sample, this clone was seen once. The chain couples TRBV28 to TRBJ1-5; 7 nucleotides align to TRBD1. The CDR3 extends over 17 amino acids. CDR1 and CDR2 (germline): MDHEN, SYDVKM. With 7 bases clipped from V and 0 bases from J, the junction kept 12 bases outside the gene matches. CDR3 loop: CASTGAGGSYSNQPQHF. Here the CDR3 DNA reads TGTGCCAGCACCGGGGCAGGGGGGTCCTATAGCAATCAGCCCCAGCATTTT. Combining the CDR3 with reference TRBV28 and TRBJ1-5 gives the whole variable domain DVKVTQSSRYLVKRTGEKVFLECVQDMDHENMFWYRQDPGLGLRLIYFSYDVKMKEKGDIPEGYSVSREKKERFSLILESASTNQTSMYLCASTGAGGSYSNQPQHFGDGTRLSIL.

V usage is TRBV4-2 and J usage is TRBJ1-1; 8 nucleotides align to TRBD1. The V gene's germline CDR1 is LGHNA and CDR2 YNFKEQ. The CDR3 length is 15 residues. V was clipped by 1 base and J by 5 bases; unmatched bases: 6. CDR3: CASSQADREGTEAFF. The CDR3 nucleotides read TGTGCCAGCAGCCAAGCGGACAGGGAGGGAACTGAAGCTTTCTTT.

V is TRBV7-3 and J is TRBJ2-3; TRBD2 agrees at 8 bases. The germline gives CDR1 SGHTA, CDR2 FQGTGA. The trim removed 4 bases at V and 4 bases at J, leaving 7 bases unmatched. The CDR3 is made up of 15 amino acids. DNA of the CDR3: TGTGCCAGCAGCTCCGGACTAGCAGGATCAGATACGCAGTATTTT. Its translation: CASSSGLAGSDTQYF.

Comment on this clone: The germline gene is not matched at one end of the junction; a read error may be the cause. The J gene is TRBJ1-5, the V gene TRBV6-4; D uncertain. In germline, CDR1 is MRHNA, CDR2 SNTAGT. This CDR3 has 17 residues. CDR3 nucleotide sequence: TGTGTCAGCAGTGATTCCGCCCGACCAGGTGGCAATCAGCCCCAGCATTTT. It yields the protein CVSSDSARPGGNQPQHF.

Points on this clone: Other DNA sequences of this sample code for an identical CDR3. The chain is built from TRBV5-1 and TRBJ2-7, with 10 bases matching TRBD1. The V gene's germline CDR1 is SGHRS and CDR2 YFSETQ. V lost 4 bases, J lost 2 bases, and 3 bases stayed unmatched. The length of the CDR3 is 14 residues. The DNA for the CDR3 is TGCGCCAGCAGCCCTGGACAGGGGGCCTACGAGCAGTACTTC. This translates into CASSPGQGAYEQYF.

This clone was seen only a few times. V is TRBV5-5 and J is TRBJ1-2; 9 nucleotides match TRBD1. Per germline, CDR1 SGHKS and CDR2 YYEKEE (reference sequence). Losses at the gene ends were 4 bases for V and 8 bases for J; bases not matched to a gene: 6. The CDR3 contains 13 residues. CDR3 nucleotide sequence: TGTGCCAGCAGCCTCGGACAGGGGACCGGCTACACCTTC. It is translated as CASSLGQGTGYTF.

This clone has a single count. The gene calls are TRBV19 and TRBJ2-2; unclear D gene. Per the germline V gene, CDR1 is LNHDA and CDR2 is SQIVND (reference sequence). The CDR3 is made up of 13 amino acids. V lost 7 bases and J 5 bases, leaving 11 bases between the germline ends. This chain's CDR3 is CASKNLFTGELFF. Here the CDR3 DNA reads TGTGCCAGTAAGAACCTATTTACCGGGGAGCTGTTTTTT.

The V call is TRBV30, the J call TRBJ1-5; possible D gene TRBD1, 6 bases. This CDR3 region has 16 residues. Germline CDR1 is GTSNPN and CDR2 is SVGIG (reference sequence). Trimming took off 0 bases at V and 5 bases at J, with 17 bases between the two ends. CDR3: CAWSVGSSTGDQPQHF. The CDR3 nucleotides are TGTGCCTGGAGTGTAGGTTCTTCGACAGGTGATCAGCCCCAGCATTTT.

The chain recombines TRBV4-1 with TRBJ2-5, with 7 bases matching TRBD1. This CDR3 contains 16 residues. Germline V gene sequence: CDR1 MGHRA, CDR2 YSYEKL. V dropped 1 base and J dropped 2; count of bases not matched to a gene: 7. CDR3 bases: TGCGCCAGCAGCCAAGCCTCCGGGACAGTACAAGAGACCCAGTACTTC. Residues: CASSQASGTVQETQYF.

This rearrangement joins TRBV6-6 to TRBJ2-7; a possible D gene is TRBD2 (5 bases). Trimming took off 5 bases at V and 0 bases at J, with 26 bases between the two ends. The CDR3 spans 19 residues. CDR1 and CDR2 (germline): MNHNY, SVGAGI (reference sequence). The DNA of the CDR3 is TGTGCCAGCAGTCCGCCCGGGTTCTTGGCGGGCGAGAGCTCCTACGAGCAGTACTTC. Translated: CASSPPGFLAGESSYEQYF.

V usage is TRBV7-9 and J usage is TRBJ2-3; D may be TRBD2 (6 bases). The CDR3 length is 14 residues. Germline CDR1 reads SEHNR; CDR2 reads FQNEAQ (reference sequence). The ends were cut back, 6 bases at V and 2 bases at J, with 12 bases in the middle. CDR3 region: CASRDSGSTDTQYF. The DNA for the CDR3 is TGTGCCAGCAGGGATAGCGGATCCACAGATACGCAGTATTTT.

The CDR3 loop is CASSGTGGTYEQYF. The CDR3 region has the DNA TGTGCCAGTAGTGGGACAGGGGGTACCTACGAGCAGTACTTC. The V and J genes are TRBV19 and TRBJ2-7; 11 bases align to TRBD1. Germline loops: CDR1 LNHDA, CDR2 SQIVND (reference sequence). The length of the CDR3 is 14 residues. V was clipped by 5 bases and J by 2 bases; unmatched bases: 2.

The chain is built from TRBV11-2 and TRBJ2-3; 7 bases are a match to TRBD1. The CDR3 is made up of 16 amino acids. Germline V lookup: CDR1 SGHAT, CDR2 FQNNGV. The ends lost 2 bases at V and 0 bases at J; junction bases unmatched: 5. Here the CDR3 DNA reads TGTGCCAGCAGCTTATCGACAGGGCTTAGCACAGATACGCAGTATTTT. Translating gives CASSLSTGLSTDTQYF.

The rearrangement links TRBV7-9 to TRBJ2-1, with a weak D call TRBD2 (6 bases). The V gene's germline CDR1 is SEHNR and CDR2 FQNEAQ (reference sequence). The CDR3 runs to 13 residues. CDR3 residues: CPPRLEVNNEQFF. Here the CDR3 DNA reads TGTCCACCAAGACTAGAGGTAAACAATGAGCAGTTCTTC. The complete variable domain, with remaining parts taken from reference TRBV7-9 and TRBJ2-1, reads DTGVSQNPRHKITKRGQNVTFRCDPISEHNRLYWYRQTLGQGPEFLTYFQNEAQLEKSRLLSDRFSAERPKGSFSTLEIQRTEQGDSAMYLCPPRLEVNNEQFFGPGTRLTVL.

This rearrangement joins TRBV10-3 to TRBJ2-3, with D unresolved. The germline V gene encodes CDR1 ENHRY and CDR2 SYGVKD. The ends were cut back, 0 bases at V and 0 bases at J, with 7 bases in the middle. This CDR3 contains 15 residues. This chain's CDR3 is CAISESTVSTDTQYF. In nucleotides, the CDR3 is TGTGCCATCAGTGAGTCTACGGTTAGCACAGATACGCAGTATTTT.

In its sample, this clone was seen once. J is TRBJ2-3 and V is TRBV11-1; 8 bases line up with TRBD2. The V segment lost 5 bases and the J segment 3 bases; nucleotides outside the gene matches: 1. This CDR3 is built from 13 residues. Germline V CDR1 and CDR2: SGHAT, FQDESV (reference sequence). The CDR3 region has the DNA TGTGCCAGCAGCGGGACTAGAACAGATACGCAGTATTTT. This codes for CASSGTRTDTQYF.

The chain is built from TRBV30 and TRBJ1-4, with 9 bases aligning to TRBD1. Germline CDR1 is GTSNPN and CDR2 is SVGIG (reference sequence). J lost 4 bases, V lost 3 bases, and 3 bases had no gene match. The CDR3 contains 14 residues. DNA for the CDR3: TGTGCCTGGAGCGGGGACAGGGTTAATGAAAAACTGTTTTTT. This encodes CAWSGDRVNEKLFF.

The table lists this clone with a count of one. The CDR3 loop is CASSPGGGGLLDGYTF. The CDR3 region has the DNA TGTGCCAGTAGTCCCGGTGGAGGGGGCCTCTTGGATGGCTACACCTTC. The chain recombines TRBV19 with TRBJ1-2; 7 bases fit TRBD1. The CDR3 totals 16 residues. Germline V gene data show CDR1 as LNHDA and CDR2 as SQIVND (reference sequence). The J segment lost 6 bases and the V segment lost 5 bases, leaving 15 bases of the junction unmatched.

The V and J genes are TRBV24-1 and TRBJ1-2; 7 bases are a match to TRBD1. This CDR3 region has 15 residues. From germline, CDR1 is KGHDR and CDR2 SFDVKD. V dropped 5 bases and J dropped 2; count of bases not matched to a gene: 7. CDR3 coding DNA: TGTGCCACCAGTGGTAATCCGGGACAGAACTATGGCTACACCTTC. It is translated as CATSGNPGQNYGYTF.

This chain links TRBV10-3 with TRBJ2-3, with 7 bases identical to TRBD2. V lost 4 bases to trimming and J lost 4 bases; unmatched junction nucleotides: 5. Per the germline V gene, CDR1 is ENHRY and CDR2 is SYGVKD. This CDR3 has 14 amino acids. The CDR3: CAISGGAGADTQYF. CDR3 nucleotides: TGTGCCATCAGTGGGGGTGCGGGGGCAGATACGCAGTATTTT.

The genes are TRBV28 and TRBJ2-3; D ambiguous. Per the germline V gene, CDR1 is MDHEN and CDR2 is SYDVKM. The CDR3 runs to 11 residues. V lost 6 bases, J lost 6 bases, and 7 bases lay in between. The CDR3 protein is CASSPSDTQYF. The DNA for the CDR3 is TGTGCCAGCAGCCCCTCCGATACGCAGTATTTT.